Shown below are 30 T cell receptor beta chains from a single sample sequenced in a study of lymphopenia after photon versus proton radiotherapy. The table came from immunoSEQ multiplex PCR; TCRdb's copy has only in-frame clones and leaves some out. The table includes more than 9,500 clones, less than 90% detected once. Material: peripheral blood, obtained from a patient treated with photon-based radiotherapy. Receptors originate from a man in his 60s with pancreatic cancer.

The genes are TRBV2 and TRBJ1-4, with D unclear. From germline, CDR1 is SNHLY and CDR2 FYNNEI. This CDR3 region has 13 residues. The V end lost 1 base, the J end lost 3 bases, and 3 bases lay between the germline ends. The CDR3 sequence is CASSEGANEKLFF. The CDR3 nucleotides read TGTGCCAGCAGTGAAGGGGCTAATGAAAAACTGTTTTTT.

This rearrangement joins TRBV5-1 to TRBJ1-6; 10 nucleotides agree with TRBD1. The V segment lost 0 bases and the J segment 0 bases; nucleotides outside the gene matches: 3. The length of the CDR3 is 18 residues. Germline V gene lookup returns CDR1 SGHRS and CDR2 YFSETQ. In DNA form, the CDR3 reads TGCGCCAGCAGCTTGGAGGGACAGGGGAGCTCCTATAATTCACCCCTCCACTTT. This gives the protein CASSLEGQGSSYNSPLHF.

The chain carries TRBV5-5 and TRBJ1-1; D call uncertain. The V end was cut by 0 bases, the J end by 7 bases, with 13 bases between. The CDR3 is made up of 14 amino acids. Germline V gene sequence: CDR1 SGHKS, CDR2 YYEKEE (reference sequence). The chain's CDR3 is CASSLGLARNEAFF. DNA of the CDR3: TGTGCCAGCAGCTTGGGTCTTGCCCGCAATGAAGCTTTCTTT.

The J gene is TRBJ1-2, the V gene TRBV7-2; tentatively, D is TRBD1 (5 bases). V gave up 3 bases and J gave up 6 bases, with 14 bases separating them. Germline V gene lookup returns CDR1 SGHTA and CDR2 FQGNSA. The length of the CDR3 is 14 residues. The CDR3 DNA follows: TGTGCCAGCAGCTTCCAGGGATTGGCGGATGGCTACACCTTC. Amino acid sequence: CASSFQGLADGYTF.

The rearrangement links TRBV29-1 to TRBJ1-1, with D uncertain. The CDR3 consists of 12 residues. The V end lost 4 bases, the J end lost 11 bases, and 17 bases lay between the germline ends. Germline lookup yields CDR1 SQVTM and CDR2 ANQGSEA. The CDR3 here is CSVVTAQTAAFF. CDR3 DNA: TGCAGCGTTGTAACAGCACAAACGGCGGCTTTCTTT. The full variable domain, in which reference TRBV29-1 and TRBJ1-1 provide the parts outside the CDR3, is SAVISQKPSRDICQRGTSLTIQCQVDSQVTMMFWYRQQPGQSLTLIATANQGSEATYESGFVIDKFPISRPNLTFSTLTVSNMSPEDSSIYLCSVVTAQTAAFFGQGTRLTVV.

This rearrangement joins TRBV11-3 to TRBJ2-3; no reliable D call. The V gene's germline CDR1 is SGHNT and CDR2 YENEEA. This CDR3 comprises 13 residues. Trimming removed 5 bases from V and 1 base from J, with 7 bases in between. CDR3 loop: CASSLGGTDTQYF. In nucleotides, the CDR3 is TGTGCCAGCAGCCTTGGGGGCACAGATACGCAGTATTTT.

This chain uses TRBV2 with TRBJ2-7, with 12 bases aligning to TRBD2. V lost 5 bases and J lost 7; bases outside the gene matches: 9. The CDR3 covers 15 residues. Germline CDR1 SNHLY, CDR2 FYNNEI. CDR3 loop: CASSWTSGAPREQYF. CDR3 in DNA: TGTGCCAGCAGTTGGACTAGCGGGGCCCCGAGGGAGCAGTACTTC.

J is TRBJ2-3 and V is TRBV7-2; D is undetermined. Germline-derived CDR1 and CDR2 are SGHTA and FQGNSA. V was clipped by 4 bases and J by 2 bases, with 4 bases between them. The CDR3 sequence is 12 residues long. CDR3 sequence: CASSWDTDTQYF. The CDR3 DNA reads TGTGCCAGCAGCTGGGACACAGATACGCAGTATTTT. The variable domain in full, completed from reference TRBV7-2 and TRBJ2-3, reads GAGVSQSPSNKVTEKGKDVELRCDPISGHTALYWYRQSLGQGLEFLIYFQGNSAPDKSGLPSDRFSAERTGGSVSTLTIQRTQQEDSAVYLCASSWDTDTQYFGPGTRLTVL.

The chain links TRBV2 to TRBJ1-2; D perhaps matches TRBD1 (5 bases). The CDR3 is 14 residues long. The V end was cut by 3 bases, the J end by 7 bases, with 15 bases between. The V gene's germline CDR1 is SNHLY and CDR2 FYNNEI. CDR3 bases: TGTGCCAGCAGTGACCGACAGTTTTCGGGTGGCTACACCTTC. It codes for CASSDRQFSGGYTF. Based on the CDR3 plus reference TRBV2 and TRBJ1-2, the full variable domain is EPEVTQTPSHQVTQMGQEVILRCVPISNHLYFYWYRQILGQKVEFLVSFYNNEISEKSEIFDDQFSVERPDGSNFTLKIRSTKLEDSAMYFCASSDRQFSGGYTFGSGTRLTVV.

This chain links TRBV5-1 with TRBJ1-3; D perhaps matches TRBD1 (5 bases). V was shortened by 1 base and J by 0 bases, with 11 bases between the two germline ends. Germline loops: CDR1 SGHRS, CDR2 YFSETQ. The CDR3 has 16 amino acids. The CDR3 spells CASSLMGGDSGNTIYF. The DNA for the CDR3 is TGCGCCAGCAGCTTGATGGGGGGAGACTCTGGAAACACCATATATTTT.

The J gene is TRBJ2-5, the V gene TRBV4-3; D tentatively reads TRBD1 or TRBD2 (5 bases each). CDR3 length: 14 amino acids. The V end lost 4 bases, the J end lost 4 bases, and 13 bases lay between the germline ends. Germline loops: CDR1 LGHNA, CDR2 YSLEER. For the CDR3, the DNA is TGCGCCAGCAGCCGTCAGGGAGATGGAGAGACCCAGTACTTC. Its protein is CASSRQGDGETQYF.

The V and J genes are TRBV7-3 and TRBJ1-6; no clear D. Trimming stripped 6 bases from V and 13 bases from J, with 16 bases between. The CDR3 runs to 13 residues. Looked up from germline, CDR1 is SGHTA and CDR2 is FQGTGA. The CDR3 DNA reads TGTGCCAGCAGTTTCTATCGTTCGACTCCCCTCCACTTT. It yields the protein CASSFYRSTPLHF. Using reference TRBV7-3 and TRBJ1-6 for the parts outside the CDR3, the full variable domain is GAGVSQTPSNKVTEKGKYVELRCDPISGHTALYWYRQSLGQGPEFLIYFQGTGAADDSGLPNDRFFAVRPEGSVSTLKIQRTERGDSAVYLCASSFYRSTPLHFGNGTRLTVT.

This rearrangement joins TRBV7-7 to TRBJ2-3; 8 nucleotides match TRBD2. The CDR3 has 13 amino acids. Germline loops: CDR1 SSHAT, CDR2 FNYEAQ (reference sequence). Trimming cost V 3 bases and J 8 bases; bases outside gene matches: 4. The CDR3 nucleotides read TGTGCCAGCAGCTTCCGTGCGGGGGGTACGCAGTATTTT. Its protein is CASSFRAGGTQYF.

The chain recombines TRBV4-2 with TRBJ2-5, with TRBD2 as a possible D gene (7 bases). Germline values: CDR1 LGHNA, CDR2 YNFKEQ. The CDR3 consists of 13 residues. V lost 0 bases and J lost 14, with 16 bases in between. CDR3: CASSQERSGGLYF. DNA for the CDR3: TGTGCCAGCAGCCAAGAGAGGTCGGGGGGCCTTTACTTC.

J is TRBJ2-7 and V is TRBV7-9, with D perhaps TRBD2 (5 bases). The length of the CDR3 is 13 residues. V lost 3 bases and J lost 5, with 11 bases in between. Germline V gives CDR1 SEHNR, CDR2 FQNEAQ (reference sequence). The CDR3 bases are TGTGCCAGCAGCTTCCCCGGGATAGACGAGCAGTACTTC. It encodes CASSFPGIDEQYF.

CDR3 sequence (DNA): TGCGCCAGCAGCCAAGATGTTGGGTTTAGTTCCTACGAGCAGTACTTC. Translated: CASSQDVGFSSYEQYF. The J gene is TRBJ2-7, the V gene TRBV4-3; D remains unclear. The CDR3 totals 16 residues. Germline lookup yields CDR1 LGHNA and CDR2 YSLEER. The V end lost 0 bases, the J end lost 1 base, and 13 bases lay between the germline ends.

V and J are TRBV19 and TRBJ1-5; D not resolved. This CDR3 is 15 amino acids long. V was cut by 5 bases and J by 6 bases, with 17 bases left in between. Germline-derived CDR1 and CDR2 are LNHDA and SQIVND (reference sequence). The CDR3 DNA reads TGTGCCAGTAGTCCCCAGCAGTCCGCGCGTCAGCCCCAGCATTTT. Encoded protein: CASSPQQSARQPQHF.

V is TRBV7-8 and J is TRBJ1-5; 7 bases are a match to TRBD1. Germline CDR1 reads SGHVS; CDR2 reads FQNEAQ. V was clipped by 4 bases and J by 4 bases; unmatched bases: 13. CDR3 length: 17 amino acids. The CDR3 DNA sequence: TGTGCCAGCAGCTCTAGACAGGGAGGGAGGGGTAATCAGCCCCAGCATTTT. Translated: CASSSRQGGRGNQPQHF.

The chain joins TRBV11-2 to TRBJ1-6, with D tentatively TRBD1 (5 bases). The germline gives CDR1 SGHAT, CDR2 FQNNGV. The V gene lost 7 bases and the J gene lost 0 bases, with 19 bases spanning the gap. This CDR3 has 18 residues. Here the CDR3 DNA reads TGTGCCAGCATCGTACGGCAGGGCCCTCTCTCCTATAATTCACCCCTCCACTTT. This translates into CASIVRQGPLSYNSPLHF. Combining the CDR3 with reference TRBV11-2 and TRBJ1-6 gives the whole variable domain EAGVAQSPRYKIIEKRQSVAFWCNPISGHATLYWYQQILGQGPKLLIQFQNNGVVDDSQLPKDRFSAERLKGVDSTLKIQPAKLEDSAVYLCASIVRQGPLSYNSPLHFGNGTRLTVT.

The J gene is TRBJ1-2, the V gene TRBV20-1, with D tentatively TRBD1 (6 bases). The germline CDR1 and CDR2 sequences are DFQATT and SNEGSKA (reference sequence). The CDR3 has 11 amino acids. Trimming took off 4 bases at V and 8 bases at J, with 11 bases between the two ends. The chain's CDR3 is CSAIDRIGYTF. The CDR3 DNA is TGCAGTGCTATAGACAGGATCGGCTACACCTTC.

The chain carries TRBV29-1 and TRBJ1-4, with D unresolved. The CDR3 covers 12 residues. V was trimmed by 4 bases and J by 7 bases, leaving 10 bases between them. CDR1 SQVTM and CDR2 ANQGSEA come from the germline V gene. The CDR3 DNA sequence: TGCAGCGTTGTAGGGCGGGGTGAAAAACTGTTTTTT. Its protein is CSVVGRGEKLFF.

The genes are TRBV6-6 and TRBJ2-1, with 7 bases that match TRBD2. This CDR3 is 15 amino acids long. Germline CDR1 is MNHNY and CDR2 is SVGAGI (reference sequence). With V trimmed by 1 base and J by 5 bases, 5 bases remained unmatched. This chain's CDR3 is CASSYLRGGDNEQFF. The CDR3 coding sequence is TGTGCCAGCAGTTACTTACGCGGGGGAGACAATGAGCAGTTCTTC.

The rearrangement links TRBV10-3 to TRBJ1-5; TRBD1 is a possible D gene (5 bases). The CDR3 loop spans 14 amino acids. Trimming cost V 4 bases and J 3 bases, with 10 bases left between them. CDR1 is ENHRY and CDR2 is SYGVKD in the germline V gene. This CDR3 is CAISAGLNNQPQHF. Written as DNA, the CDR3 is TGTGCCATCAGTGCGGGACTTAACAATCAGCCCCAGCATTTT.

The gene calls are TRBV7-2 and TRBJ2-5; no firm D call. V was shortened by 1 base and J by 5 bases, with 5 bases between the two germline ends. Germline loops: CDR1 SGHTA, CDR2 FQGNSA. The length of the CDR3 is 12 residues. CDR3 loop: CASSLVMETQYF. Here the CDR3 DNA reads TGTGCCAGCAGCTTAGTAATGGAGACCCAGTACTTC.

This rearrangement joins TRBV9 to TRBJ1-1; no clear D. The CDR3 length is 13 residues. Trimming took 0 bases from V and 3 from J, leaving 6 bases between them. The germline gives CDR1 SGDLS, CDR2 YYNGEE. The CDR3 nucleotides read TGTGCCAGCAGCGTAGCGGGTTACACTGAAGCTTTCTTT. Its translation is CASSVAGYTEAFF.

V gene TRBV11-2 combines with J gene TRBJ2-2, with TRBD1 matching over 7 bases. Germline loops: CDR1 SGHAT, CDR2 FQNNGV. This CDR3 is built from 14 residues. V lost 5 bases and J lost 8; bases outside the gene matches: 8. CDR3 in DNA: TGTGCCAGCAGCGTCCGACAGGGTGTGGGGGAGCTGTTTTTT. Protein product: CASSVRQGVGELFF.

CDR3 sequence reads: CASSSNRGLNEKLFF. As DNA, the CDR3 is TGTGCCAGCAGTTCCAACAGGGGGCTGAATGAAAAACTGTTTTTT. V and J are TRBV27 and TRBJ1-4; 9 nucleotides agree with TRBD1. With 4 bases clipped from V and 5 bases from J, the junction kept 5 bases outside the gene matches. Per germline, CDR1 MNHEY and CDR2 SMNVEV (reference sequence). This CDR3 has 15 residues.

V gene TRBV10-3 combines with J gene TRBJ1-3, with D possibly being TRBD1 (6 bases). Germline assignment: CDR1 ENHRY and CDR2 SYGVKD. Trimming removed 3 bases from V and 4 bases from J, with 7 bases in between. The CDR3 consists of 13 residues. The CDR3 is CAISDQGGNTIYF. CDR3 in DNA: TGTGCCATCAGTGACCAGGGGGGAAACACCATATATTTT.

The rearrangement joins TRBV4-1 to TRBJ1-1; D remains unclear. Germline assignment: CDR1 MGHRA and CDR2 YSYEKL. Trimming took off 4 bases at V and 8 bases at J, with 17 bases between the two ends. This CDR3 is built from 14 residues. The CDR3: CASSPHVGPREAFF. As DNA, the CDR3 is TGCGCCAGCAGCCCCCACGTAGGGCCCAGGGAAGCTTTCTTT.

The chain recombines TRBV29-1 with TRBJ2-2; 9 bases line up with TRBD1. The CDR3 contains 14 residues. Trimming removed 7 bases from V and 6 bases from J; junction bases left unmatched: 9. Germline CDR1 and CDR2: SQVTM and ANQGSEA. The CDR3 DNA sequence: TGCAGCGGGCTGGGACAGGGAGGACCCGGGGAGCTGTTTTTT. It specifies CSGLGQGGPGELFF.